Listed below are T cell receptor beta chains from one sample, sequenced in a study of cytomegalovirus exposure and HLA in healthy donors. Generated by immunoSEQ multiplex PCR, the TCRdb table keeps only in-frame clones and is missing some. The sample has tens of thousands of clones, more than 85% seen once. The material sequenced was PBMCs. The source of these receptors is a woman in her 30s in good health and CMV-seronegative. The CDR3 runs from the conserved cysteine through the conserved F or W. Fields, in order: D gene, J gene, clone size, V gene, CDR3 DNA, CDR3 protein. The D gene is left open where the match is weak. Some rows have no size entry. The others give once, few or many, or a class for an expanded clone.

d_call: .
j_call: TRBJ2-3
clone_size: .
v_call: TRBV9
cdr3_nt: TGTGCCAGCAGCCCCCGCCAGGGGACCACAGATACGCAGTATTTT
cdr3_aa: CASSPRQGTTDTQYF

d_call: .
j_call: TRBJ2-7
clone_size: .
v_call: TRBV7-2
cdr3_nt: TGTGCCAGCAGCTTAAGTGGTGCGCTCGAGCAGTACTTC
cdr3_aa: CASSLSGALEQYF

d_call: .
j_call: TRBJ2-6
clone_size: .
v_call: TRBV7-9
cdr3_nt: TGTGCCAGCAGCTCCAACCCCGGACAGCCCTCTGGGGCCAACGTCCTGACTTTC
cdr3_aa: CASSSNPGQPSGANVLTF

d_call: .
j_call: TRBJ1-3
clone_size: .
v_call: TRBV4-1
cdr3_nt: TGCGCCAGCAGCCAAGATCCGGGACTTGGAAACACCATATATTTT
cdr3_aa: CASSQDPGLGNTIYF

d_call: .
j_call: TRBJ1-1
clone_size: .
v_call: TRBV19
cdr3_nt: TGTGCCAGTAGTATATCCCCCCGGCCGGATTATAGACTCGGAGCTTTCTTT
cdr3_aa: CASSISPRPDYRLGAFF

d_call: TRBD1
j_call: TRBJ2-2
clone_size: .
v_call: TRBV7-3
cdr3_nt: TGTGCCAGCAGACGACAGGGTAGGGGGAACACCGGGGAGCTGTTTTTT
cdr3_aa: CASRRQGRGNTGELFF

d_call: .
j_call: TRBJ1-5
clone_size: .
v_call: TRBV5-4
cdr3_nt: TGTGCCAGCAGCCCTAACAGGGACTATAGCAATCAGCCCCAGCATTTT
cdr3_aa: CASSPNRDYSNQPQHF

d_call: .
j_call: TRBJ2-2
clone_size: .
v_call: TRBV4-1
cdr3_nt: TGCGCCAGCAGCTCCCACTTGAACACCGGGGAGCTGTTTTTT
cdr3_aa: CASSSHLNTGELFF

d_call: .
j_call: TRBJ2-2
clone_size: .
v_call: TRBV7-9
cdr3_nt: TGTGCCAGCAGCTTAGTTGGAATAAGGGGTAACACCGGGGAGCTGTTTTTT
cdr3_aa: CASSLVGIRGNTGELFF

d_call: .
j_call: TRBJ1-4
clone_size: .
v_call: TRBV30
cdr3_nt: TGTGCCTGTACCCGACAGAAGCAAACAACTAATGAAAAACTGTTTTTT
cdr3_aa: CACTRQKQTTNEKLFF

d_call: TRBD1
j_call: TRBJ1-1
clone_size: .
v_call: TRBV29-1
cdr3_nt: TGCAGCGTTGATACGGCGACAGGGTTACAAGCTTTCTTT
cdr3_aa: CSVDTATGLQAFF

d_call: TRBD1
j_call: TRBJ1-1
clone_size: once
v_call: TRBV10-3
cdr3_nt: TGTGCCACGTTGACAGGGAGTAAGAACACTGAAGCTTTCTTT
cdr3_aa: CATLTGSKNTEAFF

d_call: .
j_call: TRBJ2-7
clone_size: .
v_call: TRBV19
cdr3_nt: TGTGCCAGTAGTTTTGACAGCTCCTACGAGCAGTACTTC
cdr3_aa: CASSFDSSYEQYF

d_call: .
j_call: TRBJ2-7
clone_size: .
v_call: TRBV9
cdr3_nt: TGTGCCAGCAGCGCCGGAGGGACAGTAAGTACCTACGAGCAGTACTTC
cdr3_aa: CASSAGGTVSTYEQYF

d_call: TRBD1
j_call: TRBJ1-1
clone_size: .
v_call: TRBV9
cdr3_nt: TGTGCCAGCAGCGGCAGGACAGGCGAGAACACTGAAGCTTTCTTT
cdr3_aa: CASSGRTGENTEAFF

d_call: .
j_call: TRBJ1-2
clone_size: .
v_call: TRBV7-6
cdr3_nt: TGTGCCAGCAGCCCGGGGGGGGGTGGATATGGCTACACCTTC
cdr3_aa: CASSPGGGGYGYTF

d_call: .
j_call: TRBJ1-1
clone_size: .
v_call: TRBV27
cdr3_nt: TGTGCCAGCAGTTTAACGGGACTGCCGAACACTGAAGCTTTCTTT
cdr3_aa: CASSLTGLPNTEAFF

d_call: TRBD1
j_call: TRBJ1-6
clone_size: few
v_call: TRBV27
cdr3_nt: TGTGCCAGCAATTCAGGGACAGGGGTCCAGCCCCTCCACTTT
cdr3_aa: CASNSGTGVQPLHF

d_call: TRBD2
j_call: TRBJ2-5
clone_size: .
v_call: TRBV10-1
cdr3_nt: TGCGCCAGCAGTGAAGGCGGGGGGGCGGCAGAGACCCAGTACTTC
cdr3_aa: CASSEGGGAAETQYF

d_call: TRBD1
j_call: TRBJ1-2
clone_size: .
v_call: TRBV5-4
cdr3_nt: TGTGCCAGCAGCCGACCGACAGGGGAGGCGGACGGATATGGCTACACCTTC
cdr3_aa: CASSRPTGEADGYGYTF

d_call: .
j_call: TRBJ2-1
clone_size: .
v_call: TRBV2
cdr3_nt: TGTGCCAGCAGTGAAGAGAGGGTCCACAATGAGCAGTTCTTC
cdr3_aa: CASSEERVHNEQFF

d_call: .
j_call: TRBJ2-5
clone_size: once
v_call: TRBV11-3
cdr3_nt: TGTGCCAGCAGCCACTCAAGTACAGGAGAACAGACCCAGTACTTC
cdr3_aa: CASSHSSTGEQTQYF

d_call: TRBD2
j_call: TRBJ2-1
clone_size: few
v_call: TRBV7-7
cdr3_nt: TGTGCCAGCAGCCTAGCGGGGGGGTACAATGAGCAGTTCTTC
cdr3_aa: CASSLAGGYNEQFF

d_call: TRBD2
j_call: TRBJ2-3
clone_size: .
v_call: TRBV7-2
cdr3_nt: TGTGCCAGCCGAACGGTAGCGGGAGTAGGTACGCAGTATTTT
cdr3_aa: CASRTVAGVGTQYF

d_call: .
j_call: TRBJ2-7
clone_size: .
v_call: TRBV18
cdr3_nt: TGTGCCAGCTCACCTTCGAGCTCCTACGAGCAGTACTTC
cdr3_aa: CASSPSSSYEQYF

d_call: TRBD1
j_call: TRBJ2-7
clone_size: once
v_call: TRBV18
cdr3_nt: TGTGCCAGCTCACCGCCCGGACAGGGCTACGAGCAGTACTTC
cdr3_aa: CASSPPGQGYEQYF

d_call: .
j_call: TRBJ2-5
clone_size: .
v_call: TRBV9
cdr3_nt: TGTGCCAGCAGCCCCCGACATCACCAAGAGACCCAGTACTTC
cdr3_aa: CASSPRHHQETQYF

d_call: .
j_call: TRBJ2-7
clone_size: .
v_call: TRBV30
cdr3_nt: TGTGCCTGGAGTGAACAGGGCTACGAGCAGTACTTC
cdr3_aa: CAWSEQGYEQYF

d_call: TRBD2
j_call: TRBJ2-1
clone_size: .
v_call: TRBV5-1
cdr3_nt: TGCGCCAGCAGCTTGGCCCGACTAGCGGGGTACAATGAGCAGTTCTTC
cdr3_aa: CASSLARLAGYNEQFF

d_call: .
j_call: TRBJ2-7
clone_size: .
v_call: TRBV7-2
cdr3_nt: TGTGCCAGCAGTGGAAGTGGAGGGACCTACGAGCAGTACTTC
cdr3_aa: CASSGSGGTYEQYF

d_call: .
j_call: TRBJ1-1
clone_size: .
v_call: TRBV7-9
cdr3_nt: TGTGCCAGCAGCTGGAGGGCAGGGAGAATAGATGAAGCTTTCTTT
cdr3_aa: CASSWRAGRIDEAFF

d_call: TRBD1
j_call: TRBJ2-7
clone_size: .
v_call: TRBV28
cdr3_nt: TGTGCCAGCAGTTTGCTGGACAGGGGGAGCTCCTACGAGCAGTACTTC
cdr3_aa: CASSLLDRGSSYEQYF

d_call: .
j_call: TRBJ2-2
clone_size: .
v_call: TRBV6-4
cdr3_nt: TGTGCCAGCAGTGACTCCGAGGGAGCCGGGGAGCTGTTTTTT
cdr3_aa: CASSDSEGAGELFF

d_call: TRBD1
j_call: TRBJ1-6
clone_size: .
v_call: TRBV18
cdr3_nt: TGTGCCAGCTCAGAGACAGGGAATGTTGACTCACCCCTCCACTTT
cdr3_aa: CASSETGNVDSPLHF

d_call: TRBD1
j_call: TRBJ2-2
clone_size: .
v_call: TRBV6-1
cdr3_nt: TGTGCCAGGGGACAGGGGTGGTCTGGGGAGCTGTTTTTT
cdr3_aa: CARGQGWSGELFF

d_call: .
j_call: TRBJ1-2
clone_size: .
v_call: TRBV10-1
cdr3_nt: TGCGCCAGCAGTGATCGTAGACACCTACCAATACTGGACTATGGCTACACCTTC
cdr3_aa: CASSDRRHLPILDYGYTF

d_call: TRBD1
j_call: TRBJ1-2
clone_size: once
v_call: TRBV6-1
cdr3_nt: TGTGCCAGCAGTGCCCGGGACAGTCCAGGGATGTATGGCTACACCTTC
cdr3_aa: CASSARDSPGMYGYTF

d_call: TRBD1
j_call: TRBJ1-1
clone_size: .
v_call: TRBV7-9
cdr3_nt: TGTGCCAGCAGCTCATGGACAGGGAACACTGAAGCTTTCTTT
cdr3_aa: CASSSWTGNTEAFF

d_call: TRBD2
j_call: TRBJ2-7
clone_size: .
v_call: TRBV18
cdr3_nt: TGTGCCAGCTCACCAAACCAGGGTAGCGGGAGTACCGCGAGGTACTTC
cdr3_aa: CASSPNQGSGSTARYF

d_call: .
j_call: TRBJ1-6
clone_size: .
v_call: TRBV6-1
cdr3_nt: TGTGCCAGCAGACGGACAGATAATTCACCCCTCCACTTT
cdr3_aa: CASRRTDNSPLHF

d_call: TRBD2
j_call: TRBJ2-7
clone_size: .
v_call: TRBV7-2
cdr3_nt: TGTGCCAGCAGCTCCGATAGCGGGGGGGCCTACGAGCAGTACTTC
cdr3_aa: CASSSDSGGAYEQYF

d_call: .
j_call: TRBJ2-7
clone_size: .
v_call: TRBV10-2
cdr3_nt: TGCGCCAGCAGAGCCCAACTAGCTTCTAACTACGAGCAGTACTTC
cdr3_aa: CASRAQLASNYEQYF

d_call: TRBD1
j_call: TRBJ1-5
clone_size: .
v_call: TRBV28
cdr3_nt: TGTGCCAGCACCCTCAGGGGGAGCCAGCATTTT
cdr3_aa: CASTLRGSQHF

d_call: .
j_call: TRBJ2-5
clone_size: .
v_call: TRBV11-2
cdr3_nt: TGTGCCAGCAGCATAGGCGGGGAGAAGACCCAGTACTTC
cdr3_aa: CASSIGGEKTQYF

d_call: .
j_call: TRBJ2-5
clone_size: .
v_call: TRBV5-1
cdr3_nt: TGCGCCAGCAGCAGGGGCGACAGCCCTAGAGTAGAGACCCAGTACTTC
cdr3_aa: CASSRGDSPRVETQYF

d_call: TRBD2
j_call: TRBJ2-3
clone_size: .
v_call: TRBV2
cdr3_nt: TGTGCCAGCAGCGGGACTAGCGGTAGGGATACGCAGTATTTT
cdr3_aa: CASSGTSGRDTQYF

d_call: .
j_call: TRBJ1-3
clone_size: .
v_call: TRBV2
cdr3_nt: TGTGCCAGCAGTTTAAGAAACACCATATATTTT
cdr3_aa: CASSLRNTIYF

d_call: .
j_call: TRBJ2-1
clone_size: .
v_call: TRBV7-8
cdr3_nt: TGTGCCAGCAGCGTAGACAGGAACAATGAGCAGTTCTTC
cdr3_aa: CASSVDRNNEQFF